This entry is about one T cell receptor beta chain. As yet, its antigen is unknown. TCRdb's table, derived via immunoSEQ multiplex PCR, lists solely in-frame clones and lacks some. The sample yields about 97,000 clones, around 83% seen once. The data were taken from a study of T cell responses to AZD1222 COVID-19 vaccine. Study-level findings and limits: Repertoire samples came only from after the peak T cell response. Donors were chiefly white British, with a greater number of females, and clonal diversity was perhaps underestimated.

The TCR sequence derives from an adult in good health. Sequenced material: peripheral blood, taken on day 0 of AZD1222 vaccination.

The CDR3 region is CASSSPGRGNEKLFF. The CDR3 region has the DNA TGTGCCAGCAGTTCCCCGGGGAGGGGTAATGAAAAACTGTTTTTT. V is TRBV28 and J is TRBJ1-4, with D maybe TRBD1 (5 bases). Germline lookup yields CDR1 MDHEN and CDR2 SYDVKM. Trimming removed 4 bases from V and 4 bases from J, with 13 bases in between. The CDR3 loop spans 15 amino acids.